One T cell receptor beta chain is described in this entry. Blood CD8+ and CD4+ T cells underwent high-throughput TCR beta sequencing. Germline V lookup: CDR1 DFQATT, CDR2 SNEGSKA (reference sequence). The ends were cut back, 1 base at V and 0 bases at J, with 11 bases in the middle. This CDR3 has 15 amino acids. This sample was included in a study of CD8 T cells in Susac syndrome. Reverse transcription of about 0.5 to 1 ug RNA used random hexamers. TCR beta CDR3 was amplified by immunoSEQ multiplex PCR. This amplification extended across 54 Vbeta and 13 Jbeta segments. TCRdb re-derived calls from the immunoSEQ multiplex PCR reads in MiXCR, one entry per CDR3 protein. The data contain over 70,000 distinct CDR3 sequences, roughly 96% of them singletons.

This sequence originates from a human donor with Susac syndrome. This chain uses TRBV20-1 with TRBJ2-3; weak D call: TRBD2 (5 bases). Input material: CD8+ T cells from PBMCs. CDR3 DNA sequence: TGCAGTGCTAGAGGGCAGGACTCTAGCACAGATACGCAGTATTTT. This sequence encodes CSARGQDSSTDTQYF.